The 11 T cell receptor beta chains listed next were all sequenced from one sample in a study of blood T cells in healthy people across ages. Then a second PCR, running roughly 7 to 12 cycles, was carried out with a sample-barcoded 5' primer and a J-beta primer mix. TCRdb reprocessed the 5' RACE reads via MiXCR and lists one record per CDR3 protein. The table records around 850,000 distinct CDR3 sequences, 36% of them present only once. Sequenced material: blood. The receptors were gathered from a man aged 18 to 29 in good health.

The chain joins TRBV29-1 to TRBJ1-1; D is unresolved. CDR1 and CDR2 from the germline V gene are SQVTM and ANQGSEA. CDR3 length: 13 residues. V lost 6 bases, J lost 1 base, and 12 bases lay in between. CDR3 sequence (DNA): TGCAGCGTCTCACCCGGACCGAACACTGAAGCTTTCTTT. It is translated as CSVSPGPNTEAFF.

This clonotype was detected a few times. This chain connects TRBV27 to TRBJ2-7, with D perhaps being TRBD1 or TRBD2 (5 bases each). Germline loops: CDR1 MNHEY, CDR2 SMNVEV (reference sequence). The length of the CDR3 is 18 residues. V lost 5 bases and J 0 bases, leaving 23 bases between the germline ends. CDR3 DNA sequence: TGTGCCAGCAGTGCGATGCGGGCCCGTGGGACCTTCTCCTACGAGCAGTACTTC. Its translation: CASSAMRARGTFSYEQYF.

The rearrangement joins TRBV12-5 to TRBJ2-1; D gene uncertain. The germline V gene encodes CDR1 LGHNT and CDR2 FRNRAP. The CDR3 has 12 amino acids. The V and J ends lost 4 bases and 3 bases respectively, with 4 bases between them. For the CDR3, the DNA is TGTGCTAGTGGTTCGCGCTACAATGAGCAGTTCTTC. This sequence encodes CASGSRYNEQFF. The full variable domain, with the rest looked up from reference TRBV12-5 and TRBJ2-1, is DARVTQTPRHKVTEMGQEVTMRCQPILGHNTVFWYRQTMMQGLELLAYFRNRAPLDDSGMPKDRFSAEMPDATLATLKIQPSEPRDSAVYFCASGSRYNEQFFGPGTRLTVL.

This chain links TRBV4-1 with TRBJ1-1; D is ambiguous. V lost 1 base, J lost 8 bases, and 5 bases lay in between. The CDR3 runs 11 residues. CDR1 MGHRA and CDR2 YSYEKL come from the germline V gene. DNA for the CDR3: TGCGCCAGCAGCCAAGGCCGGGAAGCTTTCTTT. Protein sequence: CASSQGREAFF.

The chain links TRBV7-2 to TRBJ2-6, with 7 bases matching TRBD1. The CDR3 is 13 amino acids. Germline V CDR1 and CDR2: SGHTA, FQGNSA. V lost 2 bases to trimming and J lost 9 bases; unmatched junction nucleotides: 1. The CDR3 nucleotides are TGTGCCAGCAGCTTACGACAGGGCAACGTCCTGACTTTC. Protein sequence: CASSLRQGNVLTF.

In this sample, this clonotype turned up a few times. This chain uses TRBV20-1 with TRBJ2-3; 14 bases are shared with TRBD2. J gave up 2 bases and V 3 bases, and 7 bases lay outside the gene matches. The CDR3 is 17 amino acids. Per the germline V gene, CDR1 is DFQATT and CDR2 is SNEGSKA (reference sequence). DNA for the CDR3: TGCAGTGCTAGTGAAGGACTAGCGGGGGGCCCCACAGATACGCAGTATTTT. It is translated as CSASEGLAGGPTDTQYF.

V usage is TRBV10-3 and J usage is TRBJ1-4; D unresolved. Trimming left V 8 bases short and J 0 bases short, with 7 bases between. Germline V gene data show CDR1 as ENHRY and CDR2 as SYGVKD. The CDR3 loop spans 13 amino acids. This CDR3 is CAISGATNEKLFF. DNA of the CDR3: TGTGCCATCTCGGGTGCAACTAATGAAAAACTGTTTTTT.

The rearrangement uses TRBV6-2 or TRBV6-3 and TRBJ1-2; 9 bases align to TRBD1. Germline V gives CDR1 MNHEY, CDR2 SVGEGT. The CDR3 contains 11 residues. Trimming took 10 bases from V and 8 from J; bases not matched to a gene: 5. The CDR3 DNA is TGTGCCACTTCGGACAGGGGCGGCTACACCTTC. Translating gives CATSDRGGYTF.

This sequence joins TRBV27 and TRBJ2-7; no clear D gene. V was clipped by 5 bases and J by 7 bases, with 21 bases between them. The length of the CDR3 is 15 residues. The V gene's germline CDR1 is MNHEY and CDR2 SMNVEV (reference sequence). This chain's CDR3 is CASSRPGRSYNEQYF. CDR3 sequence (DNA): TGTGCCAGCAGTCGTCCAGGCCGCTCCTACAATGAGCAGTACTTC.

On this clonotype: This may arise from a read error, as a much more abundant clone is one base away. The V and J genes are TRBV10-3 and TRBJ2-1; 10 positions agree with TRBD2. The J call may not be correct, given that the DNA end is closer to TRBJ2-7. From germline, CDR1 is ENHRY and CDR2 SYGVKD. The CDR3 runs 15 residues. CDR3 nucleotide sequence: TGTGCCATCAGTCTAGCGGGGGATCTCTACAATGAGCAGTACTTC. Its protein product is CAISLAGDLYNEQYF.

V gene TRBV27 combines with J gene TRBJ1-1; maybe TRBD1 (5 bases). The V end was cut by 5 bases, the J end by 4 bases, with 29 bases between. The CDR3 totals 19 residues. CDR1 is MNHEY, CDR2 SMNVEV, per germline (reference sequence). For the CDR3, the DNA is TGTGCCAGCAGTCCTCGGTTGCAAACACCGGACAAGGTTCCCACTGAAGCTTTCTTT. Encoded protein: CASSPRLQTPDKVPTEAFF.